This record concerns one T cell receptor (beta chain) sequence. Its target antigen remains unknown. No per-base quality is available; no much larger clone lies one base away. This sample is part of a study of blood T cells in healthy people across ages (dated by TCRdb to about 2015). Broadly, across the study: Template switching captured roughly one uniquely barcoded TCR beta cDNA molecule per two T cells in model experiments. To track age-related changes in TCR beta repertoire diversity, the study relied on deep sequencing normalized with unique cDNA molecular identifiers. Donors were grouped into four age groups: young (average approximately 15 years), middle-aged (over 35), aged (around 66) and long-lived (around 82). To avoid experimental bias, donors of different ages were spread randomly across the sequencing lanes. Using the same blood draw, the study looked at two additional independent replicas of 1 million unique cDNA reads for two donors, one aged 18 to 30 and the other aged 80 or older. Study-wide conclusions, independent of this receptor: Total diversity estimates from one million sequenced T cells were considered lower bounds and underestimates. Observed TCR beta diversity correlated strongly with the percentage of naive T cells measured by flow cytometry. The CMV infection status of donors was not known, potentially confounding age-related changes in expanded clonotypes. Because profiling used bulk unsorted PBMCs, naive and antigen-experienced compartments could not be compared conclusively. Compared with the aged group, more naive CD4+ T cells, fewer expanded clones and increased TCR diversity were shown by the long-lived group, suggesting age selection. As age increased, observed TCR beta diversity per million T cells dropped in a roughly linear way, and a significant reduction was already evident by age roughly 36.

The donors were a few dozen Caucasian individuals from Russia, aged 6 to 90 years, who were systemically healthy. Around 10 milliliters of peripheral blood were collected from each donor into EDTA-treated Vacutainer tubes. PBMCs were isolated by Ficoll-Paque density-gradient centrifugation, with at least 7 million obtained per sample. Trizol reagent was used to extract total RNA from the PBMCs, yielding at least 6 micrograms per sample. Naive CD45RAhigh/CD27high T cell percentages were measured by flow cytometry on a PBMC aliquot from every donor. The library was made by 5' RACE. Data came from an Illumina HiSeq 2500. The second PCR ran for roughly 6 to 11 cycles and used a J-beta primer mix along with a sample-barcoded 5' primer. A unique molecular identifier was introduced onto each TCR beta cDNA molecule by a template-switch 5' adaptor carrying 12 random nucleotides. Each sample yielded at least 2.5 million CDR3-containing paired-end reads. All of the RNA was converted into first-strand cDNA using the Mint cDNA synthesis kit, with a TRBC-specific oligonucleotide serving as the primer. All cDNA was treated with uracil-DNA glycosylase and then went through a first 18-cycle PCR with the universal primers M1SS and BC2_uni_R. The study's own analysis went as follows. For normalization, 1 million high-quality reads were randomly selected from each sample, with every read carrying a distinct molecular identifier. Instead of being binned into consensus sequences, reads that shared molecular identifiers were thrown out. MiTCR, with a Q25 quality threshold and the strictest error-elimination algorithm, was used for CDR3 identification, clonotype clustering and error correction. Lower-bound total TCR beta diversity was estimated with a nonparametric unseen species model using Euler transformation. TCRdb cleaned the public reads at Q25 with fastp, built clones with MiXCR and kept in-frame beta chains. For every CDR3 protein sequence, its rows merge into one entry that carries the most common genes and DNA. Here the V and J calls rest on TCRdb's processing, not on the authors' analysis. The sample table contains about 1,500,000 distinct CDR3 sequences; only one count was recorded for approximately 30% of them. Of the sample, roughly 8% is held by the ten largest clones.

V loses 11 bases at its end and J loses 2 bases; junction bases beyond the gene matches: 11. Including the terminal cysteine and phenylalanine, the CDR3 comprises 15 residues. The DNA shown is the 45-base CDR3, in frame from base 1. According to the germline V gene, CDR1 reads SGHTA and CDR2 reads FQGTGA. This receptor was obtained from a woman in her 30s in good health. Sequences were obtained from blood. The sequence is built from TRBV7-3 and TRBJ1-5; 8 bases in the junction line up with TRBD1. The DNA sequence reads TGTGCCGATCCCTACTGGACAGGGTGCAATCAGCCCCAGCATTTT. Its protein is CADPYWTGCNQPQHF.